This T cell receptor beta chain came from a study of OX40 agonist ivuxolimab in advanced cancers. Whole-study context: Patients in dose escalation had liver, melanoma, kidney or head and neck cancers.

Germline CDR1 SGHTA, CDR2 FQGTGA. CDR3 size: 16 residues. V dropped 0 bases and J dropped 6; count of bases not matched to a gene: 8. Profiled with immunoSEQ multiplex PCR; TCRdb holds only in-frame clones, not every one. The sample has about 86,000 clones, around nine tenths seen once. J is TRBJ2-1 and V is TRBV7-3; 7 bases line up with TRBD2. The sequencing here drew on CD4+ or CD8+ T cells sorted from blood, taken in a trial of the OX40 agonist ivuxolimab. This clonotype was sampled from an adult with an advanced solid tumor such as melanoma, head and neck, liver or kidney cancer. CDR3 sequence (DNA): TGTGCCAGCAGCTTAACACCTAGCGGCCTCGGCAATGAGCAGTTCTTC. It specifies CASSLTPSGLGNEQFF.